This entry describes one T cell receptor beta chain. Its cognate antigen is unknown. A second PCR, run for roughly 7 to 11 cycles, used a sample-barcoded 5' primer plus a J-beta primer mix. A single record per CDR3 protein comes from TCRdb applying MiXCR to the 5' RACE reads. The sample contains approximately 800,000 distinct CDR3 sequences, roughly 25% of which appear only once. Healthy Caucasian individuals from Russia aged about 6 to 90 served as donors. This sample is drawn from a study of blood T cells in healthy people across ages. Notes on the study in general: It was held that the diversity estimates obtained from one million T cells were underestimates.

Germline V gene sequence: CDR1 MGHRA, CDR2 YSYEKL. The CDR3 runs to 14 residues. V lost 0 bases and J 3 bases, leaving 9 bases between the germline ends. This sample also appeared in a second study, on T cells of mothers and their children. That work states: The people who donated were a few healthy Caucasian mothers and their six children. Over 9.5 million reads per mother and approximately 3.2 million per child were obtained.

Sequenced material: blood. The clonotype originates from a boy aged 10-17 years in good health. This chain uses TRBV4-1 with TRBJ2-7; TRBD2 might be the D (7 bases). The CDR3 region has the DNA TGCGCCAGCAGCCAAGAGCGGGGGCACTACGAGCAGTACTTC. Translated: CASSQERGHYEQYF.